Following are 28 T cell receptor beta chains from one sample sequenced in a study of Ad26.COV2.S vaccination and SARS-CoV-2 variants. Here immunoSEQ multiplex PCR was the method, and the copy in TCRdb shows in-frame clones only, minus some. The table shows about 370,000 clones, with 80% to 90% occurring only once. As for treatment: around 19 received Ad26.COV2.S at low or high dose, single or two shots; about 5 received placebo; per-sample allocation not given. Collection of the samples took place on day 63 after the first injection of vaccine or placebo. This material consisted of peripheral blood, taken in a trial of Ad26.COV2.S vaccine versus placebo. Every receptor here comes from a person aged 18 to 59 who received the Ad26.COV2.S COVID-19 vaccine or a placebo.

This clone was seen a handful of times. The chain combines TRBV5-1 with TRBJ1-2; 7 bases are a match to TRBD1. Germline CDR1 reads SGHRS; CDR2 reads YFSETQ. The CDR3 has 12 residues. V lost 3 bases, J lost 6 bases, and 2 bases stayed unmatched. The CDR3 region has the DNA TGCGCCAGCAGCTCCCAGGGGGATGGCTACACCTTC. The encoded protein is CASSSQGDGYTF.

The table lists this clone with a few counts. This chain joins TRBV3-1 (or the pseudogene TRBV3-2) and TRBJ2-5; no firm D call. Germline V gene data show CDR1 as LGHDT and CDR2 as YNNKEL (reference sequence). This CDR3 has 12 residues. With 0 bases removed from V and 1 base from J, the gap between germline ends came to 0 bases. CDR3 loop: CASSQDQETQYF. In DNA, the CDR3 is TGTGCCAGCAGCCAAGACCAAGAGACCCAGTACTTC.

The CDR3: CASSLGGTAYSGANVLTF. In DNA, the CDR3 is TGTGCCAGCAGCTTAGGCGGGACAGCTTACTCTGGGGCCAACGTCCTGACTTTC. The chain recombines TRBV7-9 with TRBJ2-6; D perhaps matches TRBD1 (7 bases). Germline CDR1 is SEHNR and CDR2 is FQNEAQ (reference sequence). V was shortened by 1 base and J by 0 bases, with 13 bases between the two germline ends. The CDR3 runs to 18 residues.

Worth noting for this clone: At one of its ends the junction is not consistent with the germline gene, which may arise from a read error. The chain combines TRBV6-1 with TRBJ1-1, with D unresolved. Germline V gives CDR1 MNHNS, CDR2 SASEGT. CDR3 length equals 13 residues. The CDR3 DNA sequence: TGTGCCAGCTCACCCGGATGGAACTCTGAAGCTTTCTTT. Its protein product is CASSPGWNSEAFF.

V is TRBV1 and J is TRBJ2-2; the table's D call, TRBD1, has no DNA check behind it. TRBV1 is a pseudogene segment. The CDR3 runs to 14 residues. CDR3 loop: CTSSHTGFGGELFF. In DNA form, the CDR3 reads TGCACCAGCAGCCATACAGGGTTTGGCGGGGAGCTGTTTTTT.

This clone appeared once. Here the CDR3 DNA reads TGTGCCAGCAGCTTGGCCAGAGGCCCCTCTGGGGACACCATATATTTT. It is translated as CASSLARGPSGDTIYF. J is TRBJ1-3 and V is TRBV5-6; no firm D call. Germline lookup yields CDR1 SGHDT and CDR2 YYEEEE. This CDR3 is 16 amino acids long. The V end lost 0 bases, the J end lost 8 bases, and 18 bases lay between the germline ends.

The genes are TRBV10-3 and TRBJ2-1; 9 bases map to TRBD1. There are 15 residues in the CDR3. Germline CDR1 is ENHRY and CDR2 is SYGVKD. Germline trimming cut 10 bases from V and 4 bases from J; bases unmatched to any gene: 11. Here the CDR3 reads CATSLRTGDYNEQFF. The CDR3 DNA follows: TGTGCCACCTCTTTACGGACAGGGGATTACAATGAGCAGTTCTTC.

The chain combines TRBV29-1 with TRBJ1-2; unclear D gene. This CDR3 spans 14 amino acids. Germline CDR1 reads SQVTM; CDR2 reads ANQGSEA. Trimming shortened V by 0 bases and J by 9 bases, and 17 bases separated the two germline ends. The CDR3 loop is CSVEDRRVYESYTF. The CDR3 region has the DNA TGCAGCGTTGAAGATCGCCGGGTATATGAGAGCTACACCTTC.

This sequence joins TRBV27 and TRBJ2-7; perhaps TRBD2 as D (7 bases). V was pared by 5 bases and J by 5 bases, with 19 bases between. The CDR3 extends over 15 amino acids. CDR1 is MNHEY, CDR2 SMNVEV, per germline (reference sequence). Here the CDR3 DNA reads TGTGCCAGCAGTCACCGTAGGGGGGGCGGGGACGAGCAGTACTTC. It yields the protein CASSHRRGGGDEQYF.

This clone was observed a handful of times. This chain connects TRBV18 to TRBJ1-1; no reliable D call. Germline assignment: CDR1 KGHSH and CDR2 LQKENI. Deletions cut 4 bases from V and 0 bases from J, with 9 bases between. The CDR3 totals 14 residues. CDR3 in amino acids: CASSQRGLNTEAFF. The CDR3 DNA follows: TGTGCCAGCTCACAACGGGGTCTGAACACTGAAGCTTTCTTT.

The chain joins TRBV9 to TRBJ2-5, with D possibly being TRBD1 (6 bases). Trimming cost V 0 bases and J 7 bases, with 19 bases left between them. The CDR3 sequence is 16 residues long. Germline values: CDR1 SGDLS, CDR2 YYNGEE. The CDR3 DNA sequence: TGTGCCAGCAGCGTAGGACTCGACAGGTTTGGGGGGACCCAGTACTTC. Its translation: CASSVGLDRFGGTQYF.

This clone was recorded only once. The chain links TRBV4-1 to TRBJ1-3; TRBD1 might be the D (6 bases). Germline loops: CDR1 MGHRA, CDR2 YSYEKL. This CDR3 is 16 amino acids long. The ends were cut back, 0 bases at V and 0 bases at J, with 9 bases in the middle. The CDR3 protein is CASSQDWTVSGNTIYF. CDR3 sequence (DNA): TGCGCCAGCAGCCAAGATTGGACAGTCTCTGGAAACACCATATATTTT.

The chain couples TRBV2 to TRBJ1-3; D gene ambiguous. The germline V gene has CDR1 SNHLY and CDR2 FYNNEI. The CDR3 loop spans 12 amino acids. V was shortened by 6 bases and J by 7 bases, with 10 bases between the two germline ends. For the CDR3, the DNA is TGTGCCAGCAGGGGATCTTCGAACACCATATATTTT. The encoded protein is CASRGSSNTIYF.

The V and J genes are TRBV3-1 (or the pseudogene TRBV3-2) and TRBJ2-3; 9 bases line up with TRBD1. CDR1 LGHDT and CDR2 YNNKEL come from the germline V gene (reference sequence). The V and J ends lost 0 bases and 5 bases, in that order; junction bases with no gene match: 9. The CDR3 length is 17 residues. The DNA for the CDR3 is TGTGCCAGCAGCCAAGATGAAGGGACAGGGAAGGGAGATACGCAGTATTTT. Protein: CASSQDEGTGKGDTQYF.

The chain has TRBV4-3 and TRBJ2-2, with D perhaps matching TRBD2 (6 bases). The length of the CDR3 is 17 residues. Germline V CDR1 and CDR2: LGHNA, YSLEER. Trimming stripped 0 bases from V and 2 bases from J, with 13 bases between. Here the CDR3 reads CASSQDMAGPNTGELFF. CDR3 DNA: TGCGCCAGCAGCCAAGATATGGCGGGACCAAACACCGGGGAGCTGTTTTTT.

The rearrangement links TRBV10-3 to TRBJ2-1, with D hard to call. With 2 bases removed from V and 10 bases from J, the gap between germline ends came to 12 bases. The CDR3 loop spans 13 amino acids. CDR1 and CDR2 (germline): ENHRY, SYGVKD. The CDR3 reads CAISEPTSREQFF. Here the CDR3 DNA reads TGTGCCATCAGTGAGCCCACCAGTCGAGAGCAGTTCTTC.

The rearrangement joins TRBV28 to TRBJ2-6; the D gene is possibly TRBD1 (6 bases). CDR1 is MDHEN and CDR2 is SYDVKM in the germline V gene. CDR3 length: 15 residues. V lost 5 bases to trimming and J lost 4 bases, with 12 bases between them. The CDR3 protein is CASSRAGAGANVLTF. The CDR3 region has the DNA TGTGCCAGCAGTCGCGCAGGGGCCGGGGCCAACGTCCTGACTTTC.

This sequence joins TRBV5-1 and TRBJ1-2; the match to TRBD1 covers 7 bases. Germline CDR1 SGHRS, CDR2 YFSETQ. The CDR3 extends over 13 amino acids. J lost 8 bases, V lost 3 bases, and 7 bases had no gene match. CDR3 loop: CASSSTGEYGYTF. In nucleotides, the CDR3 is TGCGCCAGCAGCTCCACAGGGGAATACGGCTACACCTTC.

The J gene is TRBJ2-2, the V gene TRBV7-2; TRBD2 matches at 8 bases. V lost 5 bases, J lost 0 bases, and 5 bases stayed unmatched. From germline, CDR1 is SGHTA and CDR2 FQGNSA. The CDR3 spans 16 residues. CDR3 bases: TGTGCCAGCAGCCCGGGACTAGTTTCGAACACCGGGGAGCTGTTTTTT. Residues: CASSPGLVSNTGELFF.

The V and J genes are TRBV5-5 and TRBJ1-5, with D possibly TRBD1 on 5 matching bases. CDR1 and CDR2 from the germline V gene are SGHKS and YYEKEE (reference sequence). The CDR3 is 13 residues long. The germline V and J ends were trimmed by 1 base and 5 bases, with 7 bases remaining between them. This CDR3 is CASSLWGDQPQHF. The CDR3 bases are TGTGCCAGCAGCTTGTGGGGGGATCAGCCCCAGCATTTT.

The rearrangement links TRBV24-1 to TRBJ1-2, with D perhaps matching TRBD1 (5 bases). The CDR3 contains 14 residues. The germline gives CDR1 KGHDR, CDR2 SFDVKD. V lost 2 bases to trimming and J lost 4 bases, with 10 bases between them. CDR3 sequence: CATSDSGALYGYTF. The CDR3 DNA follows: TGTGCCACCAGTGATTCCGGGGCCCTCTATGGCTACACCTTC.

The CDR3 DNA reads TGTGCCAGCTCAGGGGGACACCGCACTGAAGCTTTCTTT. Amino acid sequence: CASSGGHRTEAFF. The gene calls are TRBV18 and TRBJ1-1, with D perhaps matching TRBD1 (6 bases). The V and J ends lost 5 bases and 4 bases respectively, with 11 bases between them. The CDR3 loop spans 13 amino acids. Germline CDR1 KGHSH, CDR2 LQKENI. Drawing the rest from reference TRBV18 and TRBJ1-1, the complete variable domain is NAGVMQNPRHLVRRRGQEARLRCSPMKGHSHVYWYRQLPEEGLKFMVYLQKENIIDESGMPKERFSAEFPKEGPSILRIQQVVRGDSAAYFCASSGGHRTEAFFGQGTRLTVV.

Written as DNA, the CDR3 is TGTGCCAGCAGCCAAACTCGAGGGAGCACTGAAGCTTTCTTT. Encoded protein: CASSQTRGSTEAFF. This chain links TRBV14 with TRBJ1-1; D is unresolved. V lost 2 bases, J lost 4 bases, and 11 bases lay in between. The CDR3 runs to 14 residues. Germline V gene lookup returns CDR1 SGHDN and CDR2 FVKESK. The full variable domain, with the rest looked up from reference TRBV14 and TRBJ1-1, is EAGVTQFPSHSVIEKGQTVTLRCDPISGHDNLYWYRRVMGKEIKFLLHFVKESKQDESGMPNNRFLAERTGGTYSTLKVQPAELEDSGVYFCASSQTRGSTEAFFGQGTRLTVV.

This sequence joins TRBV5-1 and TRBJ1-2; TRBD1 matches 7 bases. Trimming at V came to 1 base and at J to 8 bases, leaving 8 bases not matched to a gene. The CDR3 covers 14 residues. The V gene's germline CDR1 is SGHRS and CDR2 YFSETQ. Here the CDR3 reads CASSLTIGTEGYTF. Here the CDR3 DNA reads TGCGCCAGCAGCTTGACAATCGGGACAGAAGGCTACACCTTC.

The chain joins TRBV5-6 to TRBJ2-2; 10 nucleotides line up with TRBD1. There are 16 residues in the CDR3. With V trimmed by 3 bases and J by 4 bases, 6 bases remained unmatched. CDR1 and CDR2 (germline): SGHDT, YYEEEE. The CDR3 DNA sequence: TGTGCCAGCAGCTGGGTAGACAGGGGGCTCACCGGGGAGCTGTTTTTT. Translated, it gives CASSWVDRGLTGELFF.

This clone was seen more than once but under ten times. The chain combines TRBV30 with TRBJ1-1; no definite D call. This CDR3 is built from 14 residues. Germline V gene sequence: CDR1 GTSNPN, CDR2 SVGIG (reference sequence). Deletions cut 2 bases from V and 4 bases from J, with 14 bases between. CDR3 residues: CAWSRGVMGTEAFF. Here the CDR3 DNA reads TGTGCCTGGAGTCGGGGAGTTATGGGCACTGAAGCTTTCTTT.

The chain combines TRBV19 with TRBJ1-6, with 8 bases lining up with TRBD1. This CDR3 region has 15 residues. Germline values: CDR1 LNHDA, CDR2 SQIVND (reference sequence). J gave up 10 bases and V 9 bases, and 14 bases lay outside the gene matches. The CDR3 sequence is CASHRTAGGGSPLHF. The CDR3 nucleotides read TGTGCCAGCCATCGTACCGCAGGGGGCGGCTCACCCCTCCACTTT.

V and J are TRBV5-4 and TRBJ2-1, with D unresolved. Germline-derived CDR1 and CDR2 are SGHNT and YYREEE (reference sequence). The V gene lost 0 bases and the J gene lost 5 bases, with 6 bases spanning the gap. The CDR3 is made up of 13 amino acids. CDR3: CASSLGPDNEQFF. The CDR3 DNA reads TGTGCCAGCAGCTTGGGACCAGACAATGAGCAGTTCTTC.